The 16 T cell receptor beta chains below were found in one sample sequenced in a study of cytomegalovirus exposure and HLA in healthy donors (dated by TCRdb to 2016 to 2017). Library method: the immunoSEQ multiplex PCR assay. A mixture of 60 forward primers for TCR Vbeta segments and 13 reverse primers for TCR Jbeta segments was used in the multiplex PCR. Here the immuneACCESS table is served through TCRdb, limited to in-frame sequences with V and J called. Missing clones are a known gap in these copies; in checked studies unresolved V genes cover under half, and the rest lacks a known reason. This sample comprises approximately 110,000 clones, nearly 75% of them detected only once. The leading ten clones occupy around 4.8% of the sample. The specimen was PBMCs. These receptors all stem from a man younger than 45 in good health and CMV-seropositive.

The V call is TRBV6-4, the J call TRBJ2-7; D not certain. Germline lookup yields CDR1 MRHNA and CDR2 SNTAGT. The V and J ends lost 3 bases and 11 bases respectively, with 20 bases between them. The CDR3 loop spans 14 amino acids. CDR3 DNA: TGTGCCAGCAGTGAACTACAAGGTGTTGGAGAGGAGTACTTC. As protein: CASSELQGVGEEYF.

V and J are TRBV9 and TRBJ1-1; no clear D gene. Per germline, CDR1 SGDLS and CDR2 YYNGEE. The CDR3 runs 14 residues. V was pared by 2 bases and J by 0 bases, with 8 bases between. The DNA for the CDR3 is TGTGCCAGCAGCGTTTCGGGATTGAACACTGAAGCTTTCTTT. It translates to CASSVSGLNTEAFF.

J is TRBJ2-5 and V is TRBV29-1; 9 nucleotides align to TRBD2. TRBJ2-7 matches the DNA end more closely, so the J call is doubtful. There are 12 residues in the CDR3. CDR1 is SQVTM, CDR2 ANQGSEA, per germline. Here the CDR3 reads CSGKGLAHEQYF. CDR3 nucleotides: TGCAGCGGAAAGGGACTAGCCCACGAGCAGTACTTC.

The rearrangement joins TRBV28 to TRBJ1-5, with D perhaps matching TRBD1 (5 bases). This CDR3 contains 16 residues. The germline V gene encodes CDR1 MDHEN and CDR2 SYDVKM. V was shortened by 9 bases and J by 2 bases, with 20 bases between the two germline ends. This CDR3 is CASYVGGVKGNQPQHF. CDR3 in DNA: TGTGCCAGTTACGTGGGAGGGGTGAAGGGCAATCAGCCCCAGCATTTT.

The rearrangement links TRBV19 to TRBJ1-3; 7 positions agree with TRBD1. The CDR3 is 15 amino acids. In germline, CDR1 is LNHDA, CDR2 SQIVND (reference sequence). Trimming took 7 bases from V and 0 from J; bases not matched to a gene: 6. CDR3 sequence reads: CASTTGTDSGNTIYF. For the CDR3, the DNA is TGTGCCAGTACTACCGGGACAGACTCTGGAAACACCATATATTTT.

This rearrangement joins TRBV28 to TRBJ2-2; 9 bases map to TRBD1. CDR3 length: 17 residues. In germline, CDR1 is MDHEN, CDR2 SYDVKM. After removal of 3 bases from V and 0 bases from J, the junction contained 5 bases not matched to a gene. The CDR3 sequence is CASSLERTGANTGELFF. The DNA for the CDR3 is TGTGCCAGCAGTTTGGAGAGGACAGGGGCGAACACCGGGGAGCTGTTTTTT.

This clone occurred once. The chain has TRBV5-1 and TRBJ2-7; 8 positions match TRBD1. Judging by the DNA end, TRBJ2-1 fits better; the J call may be wrong. The CDR3 spans 15 residues. Germline CDR1 reads SGHRS; CDR2 reads YFSETQ. The CDR3 DNA reads as TGCGCCAGCAGCTTCGATTTCCAGGGGGCTAATGAGCAGTTCTTC. It translates to CASSFDFQGANEQFF.

This chain uses TRBV28 with TRBJ2-7; TRBD2 is a possible D gene (5 bases). This CDR3 comprises 15 residues. The ends were cut back, 7 bases at V and 4 bases at J, with 20 bases in the middle. Germline V gene sequence: CDR1 MDHEN, CDR2 SYDVKM. DNA for the CDR3: TGTGCCAGCACCTCGGACTTAAAAAGGGATTACGAGCAGTACTTC. As protein: CASTSDLKRDYEQYF.

The CDR3 region has the DNA TGTGCCAGTACCGCTCAGAGGGGACAGGGAGGTGGGCGCTACACCTTC. It specifies CASTAQRGQGGGRYTF. The chain combines TRBV19 with TRBJ1-2; 9 bases are shared with TRBD1. The V gene end was trimmed by 7 bases and the J gene end by 9 bases; junction bases not matched to a gene: 18. CDR1 and CDR2 from the germline V gene are LNHDA and SQIVND (reference sequence). The CDR3 contains 16 residues.

This clone was observed once. The chain carries TRBV7-2 and TRBJ2-7, with D unresolved. The CDR3 length is 13 residues. Per the germline V gene, CDR1 is SGHTA and CDR2 is FQGNSA. Between the trimmed V and J ends, which lost 1 base and 2 bases, there was a span of 6 bases. CDR3 protein: CASSLERAYEQYF. The CDR3 nucleotides are TGTGCCAGCAGCTTAGAAAGAGCCTACGAGCAGTACTTC.

The chain employs TRBV15 and TRBJ2-3, with D possibly matching TRBD1 (5 bases). The ends were cut back, 3 bases at V and 4 bases at J, with 11 bases in the middle. Per germline, CDR1 LNHNV and CDR2 YYDKDF (reference sequence). The CDR3 runs to 14 residues. CDR3 sequence: CATSSKKGSDTQYF. The CDR3 DNA sequence: TGTGCCACCAGCAGTAAAAAGGGGTCAGATACGCAGTATTTT.

This chain joins TRBV6-5 and TRBJ2-7; tentatively, D is TRBD2 (5 bases). The CDR3 sequence is 13 residues long. The germline V gene has CDR1 MNHEY and CDR2 SVGAGI. The ends were cut back, 11 bases at V and 2 bases at J, with 16 bases in the middle. The CDR3 bases are TGTGCCGCTCGACCCCACGGGACCTACGAGCAGTACTTC. Translation gives CAARPHGTYEQYF.

V gene TRBV10-3 combines with J gene TRBJ1-2, with D hard to call. V was trimmed by 10 bases and J by 1 base, leaving 13 bases between them. The germline V gene has CDR1 ENHRY and CDR2 SYGVKD. The CDR3 is 13 residues long. The CDR3 DNA reads TGTGCCACGAGCCCCGGGGATAACTATGGCTACACCTTC. Protein: CATSPGDNYGYTF.

This chain uses TRBV10-3 with TRBJ2-7; TRBD1 matches at 7 bases. This CDR3 spans 13 amino acids. V lost 7 bases to trimming and J lost 2 bases; unmatched junction nucleotides: 5. The germline gives CDR1 ENHRY, CDR2 SYGVKD. The CDR3 DNA follows: TGTGCCATCACACAGGGGCCCCCCTACGAGCAGTACTTC. This translates into CAITQGPPYEQYF.

This clone was counted a few times. The CDR3 protein is CASRDRGNTEAFF. CDR3 bases: TGTGCCAGCAGGGACAGGGGGAACACTGAAGCTTTCTTT. This sequence joins TRBV6-1 and TRBJ1-1, with 9 bases identical to TRBD1. Trimming took 6 bases from V and 1 from J; bases not matched to a gene: 0. This CDR3 is built from 13 residues. The germline V gene encodes CDR1 MNHNS and CDR2 SASEGT.

In this sample, this clone turned up once. The gene calls are TRBV5-4 and TRBJ1-6; 9 bases are shared with TRBD1. Germline values: CDR1 SGHNT, CDR2 YYREEE (reference sequence). V was clipped by 3 bases and J by 7 bases; unmatched bases: 2. The CDR3 runs to 14 residues. CDR3 DNA sequence: TGTGCCAGCAGCTGGACAGGGGAGAATTCACCCCTCCACTTT. Residues: CASSWTGENSPLHF.